This TCR beta chain was captured in a study of T cell changes during pregnancy in multiple sclerosis. TCRdb keeps only in-frame clones here, not all; method: immunoSEQ multiplex PCR. The sample shows some 80,000 clones, 89% of them seen only once. This CDR3 has 13 residues. The trim removed 6 bases at V and 4 bases at J, leaving 6 bases unmatched. Looked up from germline, CDR1 is MNHEY and CDR2 is SVGAGI. Sequenced here: peripheral blood, sampled in the first trimester of pregnancy. This clonotype was obtained from a female donor in good health, enrolled as a control in a pregnancy study. The genes are TRBV6-5 and TRBJ2-7, with 7 positions matching TRBD1. DNA for the CDR3: TGTGCCAGCAGGACAGGGACAGTGTACGAGCAGTACTTC. This translates into CASRTGTVYEQYF.